This is a list of T cell receptor beta chains from one sample in a study of Graves' ophthalmopathy and Graves' hyperthyroidism. MiXCR, applied by TCRdb to the multiplex PCR reads, yields one record per CDR3 protein. Of over 650,000 distinct CDR3 sequences in the sample, 35% to 50% were seen once. Sequenced sample: peripheral blood. Receptors were obtained from an adult man with Graves' ophthalmopathy. The CDR3 runs from the conserved cysteine through the conserved F or W. D genes are given only for firm matches. Size is stated for part of the rows, as once, few or many counts, or as a class when the clone is expanded.

>many|TRBJ1-1|TRBD1|TRBV2
CASTRTGGFMNTEAFF
TGTGCCAGTACCCGGACAGGGGGTTTTATGAACACTGAAGCTTTCTTT
>many|TRBJ1-1|-|TRBV12-3/TRBV12-4
CASSLMGAPSTEAFF
TGTGCCAGCAGTTTAATGGGGGCCCCGAGCACTGAAGCTTTCTTT
>-|TRBJ1-5|-|TRBV2
CASSQSGGLQPQHF
TGTGCCAGCAGCCAAAGTGGGGGTTTGCAGCCCCAGCATTTT
>many|TRBJ1-2|TRBD1|TRBV2
CASSDYRGGYGYTF
TGTGCCAGCAGTGACTACAGGGGAGGCTATGGCTACACCTTC
>many|TRBJ2-5|-|TRBV12-3/TRBV12-4
CASSLQGVETQYF
TGTGCCAGCAGTTTACAGGGTGTGGAGACCCAGTACTTC
>many|TRBJ2-5|TRBD2|TRBV24-1
CATSDFVAGVPETQYF
TGTGCCACCAGTGACTTCGTAGCGGGAGTGCCAGAGACCCAGTACTTC
>-|TRBJ1-1|-|TRBV2
CASSGGNMNTEAFF
TGTGCCAGCAGTGGGGGGAATATGAACACTGAAGCTTTCTTT
>-|TRBJ1-1|-|TRBV7-9
CASSRGDGGGWDTEAFF
TGTGCCAGCAGCCGCGGGGATGGGGGGGGATGGGACACTGAAGCTTTCTTT
>many|TRBJ1-1|-|TRBV5-1
CASSLAGQEAFF
TGCGCCAGCAGCTTGGCGGGACAAGAAGCTTTCTTT
>-|TRBJ1-3|-|TRBV5-1
CASSLEPQGNTIYF
TGCGCCAGCAGCTTGGAGCCCCAGGGGAACACCATATATTTT
>once|TRBJ2-6|-|TRBV7-2
CASSQSPGGANVLTF
TGTGCCAGCAGCCAAAGCCCGGGTGGGGCCAACGTCCTGACTTTC
>many|TRBJ2-3|-|TRBV7-6
CASSSSADTQYF
TGTGCCAGCAGCTCCAGCGCAGATACGCAGTATTTT
>-|TRBJ2-5|-|TRBV12-3/TRBV12-4
CASSPEEAGTQYF
TGTGCCAGCAGCCCCGAGGAGGCGGGCACCCAGTACTTC
>many|TRBJ2-7|-|TRBV20-1
CSASGNEQYF
TGCAGTGCCTCGGGCAACGAGCAGTACTTC
>-|TRBJ2-7|-|TRBV5-6
CASSPQSSYEQYF
TGTGCCAGCAGCCCACAAAGCTCCTACGAGCAGTACTTC
>few|TRBJ1-2|-|TRBV30
CAWSVTRVYGYTF
TGTGCCTGGAGTGTCACCCGAGTCTATGGCTACACCTTC
>-|TRBJ2-7|-|TRBV7-3
CASSFGDGSNSYEQYF
TGTGCCAGCAGCTTTGGGGACGGGTCCAACTCCTACGAGCAGTACTTC
>-|TRBJ1-2|-|TRBV19
CASRPGTDFYGYTF
TGTGCCAGCAGACCCGGGACGGACTTCTATGGCTACACCTTC
>many|TRBJ2-7|-|TRBV25-1
CASSDLTQGGYEQYF
TGTGCCAGCAGTGATTTGACCCAGGGCGGTTACGAGCAGTACTTC
>many|TRBJ2-7|TRBD1|TRBV7-8
CASSSRDRPLYEQYF
TGTGCCAGCAGCAGCCGGGACAGGCCACTCTACGAGCAGTACTTC
>many|TRBJ2-5|TRBD2|TRBV6-5
CASSWASGVVAETQYF
TGTGCCAGCAGTTGGGCTAGCGGGGTTGTCGCAGAGACCCAGTACTTC
>many|TRBJ1-1|TRBD1|TRBV2
CASSAEGTGLNTEAFF
TGTGCCAGCAGTGCTGAGGGGACAGGGCTGAACACTGAAGCTTTCTTT
>-|TRBJ2-7|-|TRBV5-1
CASSLTPGLIYEQYF
TGCGCCAGCAGCTTGACCCCGGGACTTATCTACGAGCAGTACTTC
>-|TRBJ2-2|-|TRBV24-1
CATRIGLRGGTGELFF
TGTGCCACCAGGATCGGTCTGAGGGGAGGCACCGGGGAGCTGTTTTTT
>-|TRBJ1-4|-|TRBV19
CASSIDPGTEKLFF
TGTGCCAGTAGTATAGACCCAGGGACTGAAAAACTGTTTTTT
>-|TRBJ1-5|-|TRBV7-2
CASRAGEPQHF
TGTGCCAGCAGGGCCGGGGAGCCCCAGCATTTT
>-|TRBJ1-4|-|TRBV2
CASTRGGSNEKLFF
TGTGCCAGCACGCGGGGGGGAAGTAATGAAAAACTGTTTTTT
>-|TRBJ2-2|-|TRBV10-3
CAISESFPDTGELFF
TGTGCCATCAGTGAGTCCTTCCCGGACACCGGGGAGCTGTTTTTT
>many|TRBJ2-7|-|TRBV7-2
CASSQGAGEQYF
TGCGCCAGCAGCCAAGGAGCCGGCGAGCAGTACTTC
>-|TRBJ1-3|TRBD1|TRBV2
CASRGTATSGNTIYF
TGTGCCAGCAGGGGGACAGCCACCTCTGGAAACACCATATATTTT
>many|TRBJ2-7|TRBD2|TRBV2
CASSGTSGGHSYEQYF
TGTGCCAGCAGTGGGACTAGCGGGGGGCACTCCTACGAGCAGTACTTC
>once|TRBJ2-7|TRBD1|TRBV10-3
CATSAEVTGAGGYYEQYF
TGTGCCACGAGTGCAGAGGTAACTGGGGCAGGGGGTTACTACGAGCAGTACTTC
>-|TRBJ1-5|TRBD1|TRBV7-2
CASSAQGAQHF
TGTGCCAGCAGTGCACAGGGGGCCCAGCATTTT
>many|TRBJ1-6|-|TRBV19
CASTPTYSPLHF
TGTGCCAGTACCCCCACTTACTCACCCCTCCACTTT
>many|TRBJ1-1|-|TRBV11-1
CASSGANRPEAFF
TGTGCCAGCAGCGGAGCGAATCGGCCTGAAGCTTTCTTT
>many|TRBJ2-5|-|TRBV7-2
CASSLSLTQETQYF
TGTGCCAGCAGCTTAAGTTTAACACAAGAGACCCAGTACTTC
>many|TRBJ1-6|TRBD1|TRBV14
CASSQRGTGGNSPLHF
TGTGCCAGCAGCCAGCGAGGGACAGGGGGAAATTCACCCCTCCACTTT
>many|TRBJ1-5|-|TRBV4-2
CASSQMRDSNQPQHF
TGTGCCAGCAGCCAAATGCGGGATAGCAATCAGCCCCAGCATTTT